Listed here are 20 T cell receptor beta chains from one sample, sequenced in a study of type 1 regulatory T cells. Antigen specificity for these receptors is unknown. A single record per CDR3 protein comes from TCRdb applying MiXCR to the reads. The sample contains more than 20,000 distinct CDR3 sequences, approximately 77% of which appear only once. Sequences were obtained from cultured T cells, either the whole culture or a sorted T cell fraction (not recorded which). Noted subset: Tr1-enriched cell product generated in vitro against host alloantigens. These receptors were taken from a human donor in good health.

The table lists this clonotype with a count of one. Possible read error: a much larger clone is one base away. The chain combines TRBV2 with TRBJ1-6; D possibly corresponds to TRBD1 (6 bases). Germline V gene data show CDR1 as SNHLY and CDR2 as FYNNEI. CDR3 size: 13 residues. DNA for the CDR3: TGTTCCAGCAAGTTCCAGGGGTATTCACCCCTCCACTTT. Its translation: CSSKFQGYSPLHF.

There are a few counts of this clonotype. The DNA for the CDR3 is TGCGCCAGCAGCCCGGGACTAGCGGGGGGACTGCGGGATACGCAGTATTTT. The encoded protein is CASSPGLAGGLRDTQYF. The J gene is TRBJ2-3, the V gene TRBV4-1; 15 bases agree with TRBD2. The CDR3 runs to 17 residues. The V segment lost 4 bases and the J segment 6 bases; nucleotides outside the gene matches: 8. Germline V gives CDR1 MGHRA, CDR2 YSYEKL.

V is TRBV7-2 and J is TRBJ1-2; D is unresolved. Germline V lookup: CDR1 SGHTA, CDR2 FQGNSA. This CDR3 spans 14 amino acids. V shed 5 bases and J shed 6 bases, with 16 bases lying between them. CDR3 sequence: CASSPRLMGNGYTF. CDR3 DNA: TGTGCCAGCAGCCCCCGGTTGATGGGGAATGGCTACACCTTC.

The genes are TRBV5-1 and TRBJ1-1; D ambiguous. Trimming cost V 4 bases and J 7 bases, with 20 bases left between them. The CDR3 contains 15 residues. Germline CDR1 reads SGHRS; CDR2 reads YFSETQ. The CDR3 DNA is TGCGCCAGCAGCCCCGAGGGCAGGACTAATAGTGAAGCTTTCTTT. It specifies CASSPEGRTNSEAFF.

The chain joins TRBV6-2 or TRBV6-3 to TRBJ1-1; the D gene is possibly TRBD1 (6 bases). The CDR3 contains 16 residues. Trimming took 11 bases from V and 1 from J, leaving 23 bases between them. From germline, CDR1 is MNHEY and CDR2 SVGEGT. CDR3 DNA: TGTGCCGCCTTTGGTGGAATCGGGACACAGAACACTGAAGCTTTCTTT. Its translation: CAAFGGIGTQNTEAFF.

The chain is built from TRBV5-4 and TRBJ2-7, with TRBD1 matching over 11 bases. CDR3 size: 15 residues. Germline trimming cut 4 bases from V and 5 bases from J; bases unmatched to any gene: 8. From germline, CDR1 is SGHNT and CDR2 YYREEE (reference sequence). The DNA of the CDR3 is TGTGCCAGCAGCCGACCTGGACAGGGGGCCCACGAGCAGTACTTC. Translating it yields CASSRPGQGAHEQYF.

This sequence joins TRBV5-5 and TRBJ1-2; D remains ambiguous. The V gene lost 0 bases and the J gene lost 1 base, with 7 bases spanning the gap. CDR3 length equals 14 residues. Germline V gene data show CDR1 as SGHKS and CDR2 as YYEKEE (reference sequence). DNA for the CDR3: TGTGCCAGCAGCTTGGACATGTTTAACTATGGCTACACCTTC. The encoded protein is CASSLDMFNYGYTF.

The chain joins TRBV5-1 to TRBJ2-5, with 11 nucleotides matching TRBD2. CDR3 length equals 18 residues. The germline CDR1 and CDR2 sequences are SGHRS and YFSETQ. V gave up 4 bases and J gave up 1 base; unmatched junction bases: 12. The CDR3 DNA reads TGCGCCAGCAGCACCTCCGGGACTAGCGGTTCCGGCCAAGAGACCCAGTACTTC. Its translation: CASSTSGTSGSGQETQYF.

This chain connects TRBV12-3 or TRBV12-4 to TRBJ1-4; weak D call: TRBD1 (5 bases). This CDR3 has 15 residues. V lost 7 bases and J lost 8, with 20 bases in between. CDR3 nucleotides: TGTGCCAGCACCTCTTCAGGACCAGGGACCGAAAAACTGTTTTTT. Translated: CASTSSGPGTEKLFF.

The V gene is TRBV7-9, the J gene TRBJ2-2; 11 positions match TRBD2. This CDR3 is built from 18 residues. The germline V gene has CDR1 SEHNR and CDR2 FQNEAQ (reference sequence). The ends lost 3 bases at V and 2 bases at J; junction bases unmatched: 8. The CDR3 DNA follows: TGTGCCAGCAGCTTGACTTCACTAGCGGGGGACAACACCGGGGAGCTGTTTTTT. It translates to CASSLTSLAGDNTGELFF.

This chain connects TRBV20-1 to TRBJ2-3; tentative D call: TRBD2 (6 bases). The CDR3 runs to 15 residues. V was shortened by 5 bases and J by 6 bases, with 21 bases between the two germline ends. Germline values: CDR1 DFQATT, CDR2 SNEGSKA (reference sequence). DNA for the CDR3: TGCAGTGCTCCCCAAATGTTAACTAGCAAGGATACGCAGTATTTT. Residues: CSAPQMLTSKDTQYF.

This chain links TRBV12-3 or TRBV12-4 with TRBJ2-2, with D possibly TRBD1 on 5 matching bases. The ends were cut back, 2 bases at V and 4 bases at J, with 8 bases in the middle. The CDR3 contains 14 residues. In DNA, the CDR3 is TGTGCCAGCAGTTTATATGGGGCCACCGGGGAGCTGTTTTTT. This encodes CASSLYGATGELFF.

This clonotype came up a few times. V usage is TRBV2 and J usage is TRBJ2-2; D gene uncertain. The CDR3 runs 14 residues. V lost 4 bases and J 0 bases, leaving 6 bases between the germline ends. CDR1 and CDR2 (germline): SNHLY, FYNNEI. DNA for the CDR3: TGTGCCAGCAGTGTCGCCCCGAACACCGGGGAGCTGTTTTTT. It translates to CASSVAPNTGELFF.

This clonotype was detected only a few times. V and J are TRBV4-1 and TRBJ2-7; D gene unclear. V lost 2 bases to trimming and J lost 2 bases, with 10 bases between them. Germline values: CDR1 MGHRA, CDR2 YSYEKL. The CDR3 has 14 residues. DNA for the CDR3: TGCGCCAGCAGCCAACTGAGCACCCCCTACGAGCAGTACTTC. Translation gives CASSQLSTPYEQYF.

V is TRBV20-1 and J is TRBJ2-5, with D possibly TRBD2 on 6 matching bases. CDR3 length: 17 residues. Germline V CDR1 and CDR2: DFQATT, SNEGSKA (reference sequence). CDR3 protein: CRPIPPSGGASQETQYF. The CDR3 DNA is TGCAGGCCCATCCCCCCGAGTGGCGGGGCGTCCCAAGAGACCCAGTACTTC.

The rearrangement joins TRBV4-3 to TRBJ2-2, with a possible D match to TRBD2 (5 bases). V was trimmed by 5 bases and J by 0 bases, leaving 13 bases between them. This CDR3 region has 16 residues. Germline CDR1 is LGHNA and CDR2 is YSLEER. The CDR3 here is CASSDYGETNTGELFF. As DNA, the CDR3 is TGCGCCAGCAGCGACTATGGGGAGACGAACACCGGGGAGCTGTTTTTT.

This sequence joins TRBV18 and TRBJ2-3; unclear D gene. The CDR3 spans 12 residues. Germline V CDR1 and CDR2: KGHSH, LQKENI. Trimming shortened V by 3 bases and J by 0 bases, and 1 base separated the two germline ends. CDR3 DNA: TGTGCCAGCTCACCTAGCACAGATACGCAGTATTTT. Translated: CASSPSTDTQYF. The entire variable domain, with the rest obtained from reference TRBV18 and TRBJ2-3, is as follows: NAGVMQNPRHLVRRRGQEARLRCSPMKGHSHVYWYRQLPEEGLKFMVYLQKENIIDESGMPKERFSAEFPKEGPSILRIQQVVRGDSAAYFCASSPSTDTQYFGPGTRLTVL.

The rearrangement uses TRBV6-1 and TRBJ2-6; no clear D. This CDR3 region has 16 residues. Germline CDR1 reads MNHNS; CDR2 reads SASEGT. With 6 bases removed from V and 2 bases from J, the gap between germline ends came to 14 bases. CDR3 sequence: CASSHGVTAGANVLTF. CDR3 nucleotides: TGTGCCAGCAGCCACGGCGTAACCGCTGGGGCCAACGTCCTGACTTTC.

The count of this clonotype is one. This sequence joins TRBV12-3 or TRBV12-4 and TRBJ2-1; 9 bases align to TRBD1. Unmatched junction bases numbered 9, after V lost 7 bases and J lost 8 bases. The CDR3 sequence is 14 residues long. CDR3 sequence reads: CASNPGQGFDEQFF. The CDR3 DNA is TGTGCCAGCAACCCGGGACAGGGTTTTGATGAGCAGTTCTTC.

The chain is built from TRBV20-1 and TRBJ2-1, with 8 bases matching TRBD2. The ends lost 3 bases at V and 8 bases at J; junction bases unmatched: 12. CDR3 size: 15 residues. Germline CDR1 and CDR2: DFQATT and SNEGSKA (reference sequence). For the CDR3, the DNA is TGCAGTGCTAGTAGGTCCAGCGGGGGATCTGATGAGCAGTTCTTC. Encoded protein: CSASRSSGGSDEQFF.